Presented here are 22 T cell receptor beta chains from one specimen sequenced in a study of blood T cell repertoires in COVID-19 (dated by TCRdb to the early 2020s). Receptors were amplified or captured by the immunoSEQ multiplex PCR assay. TCRdb carries this immuneACCESS record with in-frame sequences only. Its versions omit some clonotypes, under half of them owing to an unresolved V gene in the studies checked, with the rest unexplained. The sample table lists 250,000 to 300,000 clones, around 88% of them with a count of one. The leading ten clones occupy under 15% of the sample. Source material: peripheral blood. The receptors derive from a woman in her 70s with COVID-19, enrolled during active disease.

J is TRBJ1-2 and V is TRBV29-1, with TRBD1 matching over 7 bases. Germline-derived CDR1 and CDR2 are SQVTM and ANQGSEA. Trimming cost V 4 bases and J 5 bases; bases outside gene matches: 10. The CDR3 totals 14 residues. CDR3 DNA: TGCAGCGTTGCAAGATCCGGACAGGAGTATGGCTACACCTTC. It is translated as CSVARSGQEYGYTF.

The chain couples TRBV4-2 to TRBJ1-3; D is unclear. Trimming shortened V by 4 bases and J by 11 bases, and 18 bases separated the two germline ends. The CDR3 covers 14 residues. CDR1 is LGHNA and CDR2 is YNFKEQ in the germline V gene. CDR3 sequence: CASSPASGSRAIYF. CDR3 DNA: TGTGCCAGCAGCCCCGCCTCCGGGTCGAGAGCCATATATTTT.

V gene TRBV2 combines with J gene TRBJ2-1; weak D call: TRBD1 (7 bases). Trimming pared 3 bases from V and 0 bases from J, leaving 15 bases between. CDR1 SNHLY and CDR2 FYNNEI come from the germline V gene. The CDR3 covers 17 residues. CDR3 bases: TGTGCCAGCAGTGACGGAGGGGGCGGAGGCTCCTACAATGAGCAGTTCTTC. Translated: CASSDGGGGGSYNEQFF.

The CDR3 sequence is CASSYGGSGSKETQYF. CDR3 in DNA: TGTGCCAGCAGTTATGGGGGTAGCGGGTCGAAAGAGACCCAGTACTTC. The chain couples TRBV6-2 or TRBV6-3 to TRBJ2-5; 7 bases are shared with TRBD2. The length of the CDR3 is 16 residues. V trimming: 3 bases; J trimming: 3 bases; junction bases outside the gene matches: 10. Per germline, CDR1 MNHEY and CDR2 SVGEGT.

The chain is built from TRBV7-2 and TRBJ2-1; 7 nucleotides align to TRBD1. The V gene's germline CDR1 is SGHTA and CDR2 FQGNSA. CDR3 length: 13 amino acids. Trimming at V came to 5 bases and at J to 7 bases, leaving 5 bases not matched to a gene. In nucleotides, the CDR3 is TGTGCCAGCAGCCCACCAGGGGGAAATGAGCAGTTCTTC. This gives the protein CASSPPGGNEQFF. The whole variable domain, remainder taken from reference TRBV7-2 and TRBJ2-1, is GAGVSQSPSNKVTEKGKDVELRCDPISGHTALYWYRQSLGQGLEFLIYFQGNSAPDKSGLPSDRFSAERTGGSVSTLTIQRTQQEDSAVYLCASSPPGGNEQFFGPGTRLTVL.

The chain couples TRBV7-2 to TRBJ2-7; tentatively, D is TRBD2 (6 bases). Between the trimmed V and J ends, which lost 1 base and 4 bases, there was a span of 14 bases. Looked up from germline, CDR1 is SGHTA and CDR2 is FQGNSA. The CDR3 consists of 15 residues. Here the CDR3 DNA reads TGTGCCAGCAGCTTAGTGGCTAGCGATAAATACGAGCAGTACTTC. Its translation: CASSLVASDKYEQYF. Full variable domain (missing parts from reference TRBV7-2 and TRBJ2-7): GAGVSQSPSNKVTEKGKDVELRCDPISGHTALYWYRQSLGQGLEFLIYFQGNSAPDKSGLPSDRFSAERTGGSVSTLTIQRTQQEDSAVYLCASSLVASDKYEQYFGPGTRLTVT.

This chain joins TRBV5-8 and TRBJ2-5; no firm D call. With 0 bases removed from V and 5 bases from J, the gap between germline ends came to 2 bases. Germline CDR1 and CDR2: SGHTS and YDEGEE. The CDR3 runs to 11 residues. The CDR3: CASSLAETQYF. The CDR3 DNA is TGTGCCAGCAGCTTGGCGGAGACCCAGTACTTC. The whole variable domain, filled in from reference TRBV5-8 and TRBJ2-5, reads EAGVTQSPTHLIKTRGQQATLRCSPISGHTSVYWYQQALGLGLQFLLWYDEGEERNRGNFPPRFSGRQFPNYSSELNVNALELEDSALYLCASSLAETQYFGPGTRLLVL.

The rearrangement joins TRBV6-2 or TRBV6-3 to TRBJ2-2, with D uncertain. The CDR3 runs 13 residues. Germline V gene data show CDR1 as MNHEY and CDR2 as SVGEGT. V dropped 5 bases and J dropped 7 bases, with 11 bases sitting between them. DNA of the CDR3: TGTGCCAGCAGTCTAAACCGTAACGGGGAGCTGTTTTTT. This gives the protein CASSLNRNGELFF.

V gene TRBV4-3 combines with J gene TRBJ2-7; D is ambiguous. The CDR3 spans 15 residues. Per the germline V gene, CDR1 is LGHNA and CDR2 is YSLEER. The germline V and J ends were trimmed by 1 base and 0 bases, with 10 bases remaining between them. The CDR3 loop is CASSQGNSFSYEQYF. The CDR3, as DNA: TGCGCCAGCAGCCAAGGGAACAGTTTCTCCTACGAGCAGTACTTC.

Remarks on this clone: The same CDR3 can be traced to other DNA sequences in this sample. The rearrangement joins TRBV3-1 (or the pseudogene TRBV3-2) to TRBJ2-3; unclear D gene. Germline CDR1 is LGHDT and CDR2 is YNNKEL (reference sequence). This CDR3 is 14 amino acids long. The germline V and J ends were trimmed by 5 bases and 1 base, with 10 bases remaining between them. The CDR3: CASSSTGGTDTQYF. The CDR3 DNA sequence: TGTGCCAGCAGCTCGACGGGTGGCACAGATACGCAGTATTTT.

This clone was seen once. J is TRBJ2-6 and V is TRBV28; D call uncertain. There are 17 residues in the CDR3. The V and J ends lost 7 bases and 2 bases respectively, with 18 bases between them. Germline V gene data show CDR1 as MDHEN and CDR2 as SYDVKM. CDR3 nucleotide sequence: TGTGCCAGCACCCCCTTACTCTGGGCCACTGGGGCCAACGTCCTGACTTTC. Residues: CASTPLLWATGANVLTF. Supplemented by reference TRBV28 and TRBJ2-6, the full variable domain reads DVKVTQSSRYLVKRTGEKVFLECVQDMDHENMFWYRQDPGLGLRLIYFSYDVKMKEKGDIPEGYSVSREKKERFSLILESASTNQTSMYLCASTPLLWATGANVLTFGAGSRLTVL.

V is TRBV5-1 and J is TRBJ2-7; 11 positions agree with TRBD2. Germline V CDR1 and CDR2: SGHRS, YFSETQ. The CDR3 has 15 amino acids. Trimming took 5 bases from V and 4 from J; bases not matched to a gene: 8. CDR3 bases: TGCGCCAGCAGTTCTAGCGGGGGGAAACCGTACGAGCAGTACTTC. It codes for CASSSSGGKPYEQYF.

The chain has TRBV7-9 and TRBJ1-4; 9 bases fit TRBD1. Germline CDR1 reads SEHNR; CDR2 reads FQNEAQ (reference sequence). V was pared by 5 bases and J by 7 bases, with 8 bases of the junction left unmatched. The CDR3 is 15 amino acids. This chain's CDR3 is CASSRPGTGIEKLFF. CDR3 coding DNA: TGTGCCAGCAGCCGTCCCGGGACAGGGATTGAAAAACTGTTTTTT.

The V gene is TRBV7-8, the J gene TRBJ2-5, with a weak D call TRBD2 (7 bases). From germline, CDR1 is SGHVS and CDR2 FQNEAQ. Trimming removed 3 bases from V and 4 bases from J, with 18 bases in between. CDR3 size: 16 residues. CDR3 sequence: CASSLGRGGGGETQYF. CDR3 sequence (DNA): TGTGCCAGCAGCTTGGGTCGCGGAGGGGGGGGAGAGACCCAGTACTTC.

This chain links TRBV28 with TRBJ2-1, with TRBD1 identical over 7 bases. With 5 bases clipped from V and 7 bases from J, the junction kept 8 bases outside the gene matches. CDR1 MDHEN and CDR2 SYDVKM come from the germline V gene. The CDR3 is made up of 14 amino acids. The CDR3 DNA is TGTGCCAGCAGTCCACCGGGGACAGTTAATGAGCAGTTCTTC. It codes for CASSPPGTVNEQFF.

The rearrangement uses TRBV5-8 and TRBJ2-7; 7 nucleotides align to TRBD2. J gave up 1 base and V 7 bases, and 8 bases lay outside the gene matches. Germline values: CDR1 SGHTS, CDR2 YDEGEE. This CDR3 has 14 amino acids. The CDR3 here is CASGKAGLSYEQYF. Here the CDR3 DNA reads TGTGCCAGCGGAAAAGCGGGGCTTTCCTACGAGCAGTACTTC.

This chain uses TRBV2 with TRBJ2-1; D possibly corresponds to TRBD2 (5 bases). V was pared by 6 bases and J by 8 bases, with 17 bases between. In germline, CDR1 is SNHLY, CDR2 FYNNEI. CDR3 length: 14 residues. The CDR3 region is CASSFGVGFHEQFF. The CDR3 nucleotides are TGTGCCAGCAGCTTCGGGGTAGGATTCCATGAGCAGTTCTTC.

The chain links TRBV6-2 or TRBV6-3 to TRBJ1-2; D remains unclear. V was clipped by 5 bases and J by 4 bases, with 14 bases between them. In germline, CDR1 is MNHEY, CDR2 SVGEGT. CDR3 length: 14 residues. CDR3: CASSRGSLFYGYTF. In DNA, the CDR3 is TGTGCCAGCAGTAGAGGATCCCTCTTCTATGGCTACACCTTC.

The rearrangement uses TRBV6-5 and TRBJ1-5; D not resolved. The germline CDR1 and CDR2 sequences are MNHEY and SVGAGI. Trimming took 7 bases from V and 1 from J, leaving 11 bases between them. The CDR3 spans 14 residues. In DNA, the CDR3 is TGTGCCAGCACGGCGCCGGGGAGCAATCAGCCCCAGCATTTT. Protein sequence: CASTAPGSNQPQHF.

A single count supports this clone. The chain couples TRBV19 to TRBJ2-5; D possibly corresponds to TRBD1 (6 bases). Germline V CDR1 and CDR2: LNHDA, SQIVND (reference sequence). This CDR3 region has 15 residues. V lost 5 bases to trimming and J lost 5 bases, with 18 bases between them. In DNA form, the CDR3 reads TGTGCCAGTAGTGCATCCCCGACAGGAAGGGAGACCCAGTACTTC. It translates to CASSASPTGRETQYF. Filled out from reference TRBV19 and TRBJ2-5, the complete variable domain reads DGGITQSPKYLFRKEGQNVTLSCEQNLNHDAMYWYRQDPGQGLRLIYYSQIVNDFQKGDIAEGYSVSREKKESFPLTVTSAQKNPTAFYLCASSASPTGRETQYFGPGTRLLVL.

The rearrangement links TRBV7-9 to TRBJ1-2, with D unresolved. CDR1 is SEHNR and CDR2 is FQNEAQ in the germline V gene (reference sequence). CDR3 length: 14 amino acids. Trimming took off 5 bases at V and 1 base at J, with 11 bases between the two ends. The CDR3 sequence is CASSPSGFNYGYTF. The CDR3 DNA follows: TGTGCCAGCAGCCCCTCAGGCTTTAACTATGGCTACACCTTC.

This clone was seen a handful of times. The J gene is TRBJ2-2, the V gene TRBV5-4; TRBD2 is a possible D gene (5 bases). In germline, CDR1 is SGHNT, CDR2 YYREEE (reference sequence). The CDR3 consists of 13 residues. The V gene lost 0 bases and the J gene lost 5 bases, with 5 bases spanning the gap. The CDR3 loop reads CASSLGGTGELFF. Written as DNA, the CDR3 is TGTGCCAGCAGCTTGGGAGGGACCGGGGAGCTGTTTTTT.